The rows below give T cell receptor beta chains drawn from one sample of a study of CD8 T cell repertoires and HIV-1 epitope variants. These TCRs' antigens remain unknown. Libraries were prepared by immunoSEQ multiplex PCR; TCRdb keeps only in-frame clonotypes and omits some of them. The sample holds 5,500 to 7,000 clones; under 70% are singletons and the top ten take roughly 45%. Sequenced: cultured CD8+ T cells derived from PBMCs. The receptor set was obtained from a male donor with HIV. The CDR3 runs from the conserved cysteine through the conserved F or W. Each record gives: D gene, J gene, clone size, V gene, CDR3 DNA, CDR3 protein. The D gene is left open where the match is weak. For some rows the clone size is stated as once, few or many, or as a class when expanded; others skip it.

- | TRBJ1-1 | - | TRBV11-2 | TGTGCTAGCAGCTTAGGGGAGGGAAATTTGAACACTGAAGCTTTCTTT | CASSLGEGNLNTEAFF
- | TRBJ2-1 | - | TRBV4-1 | TGCGCCAGCAGCCTCGCTGCCACGAACAATGAGCAGTTCTTC | CASSLAATNNEQFF
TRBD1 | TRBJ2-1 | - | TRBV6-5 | TGTGCCAGCAGTGACCAGACAGGGGGATTTCCGTTCTTC | CASSDQTGGFPFF
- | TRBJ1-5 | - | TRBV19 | TGTGCCAGTAGTTACAGGGTTATTCAGCCCCAGCATTTT | CASSYRVIQPQHF
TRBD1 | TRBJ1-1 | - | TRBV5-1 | TGCGCCAGCAGTCAGTTCCCAGGGGGGGCGAGGACTGAAGCTTTCTTT | CASSQFPGGARTEAFF
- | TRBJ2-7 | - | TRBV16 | TGTGCCAGCAGCCAATCAATCAGCTCCTACGAGCAGTACTTC | CASSQSISSYEQYF
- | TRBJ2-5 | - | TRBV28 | TGTGCCAGCAGTGAAACGGGGGACGAGACCCAGTACTTC | CASSETGDETQYF
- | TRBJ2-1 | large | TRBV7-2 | TGTGCCAGCAGCTTAGACGGTGCCAGTGAGCAGTTCTTC | CASSLDGASEQFF
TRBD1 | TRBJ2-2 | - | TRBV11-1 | TGTGCCAGCAGCCGGGACAGGGGCGTTTATGGCGGGGAGCTGTTTTTT | CASSRDRGVYGGELFF
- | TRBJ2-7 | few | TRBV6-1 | TGTGCCAGCAGTGAAGTTCACGGACCCTACGAGCAGTACTTC | CASSEVHGPYEQYF
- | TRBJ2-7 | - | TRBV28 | TGTGCCAGCAGTTTATGGGCCCAGGACGAGCAGTACTTC | CASSLWAQDEQYF
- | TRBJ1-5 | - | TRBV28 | TGTGCCAGCAGTTCTCAGCCCCAGCATTTT | CASSSQPQHF
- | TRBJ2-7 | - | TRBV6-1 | TGTGCCAGCAGCGCGATTGGGGGGAACGAGCAGTACTTC | CASSAIGGNEQYF
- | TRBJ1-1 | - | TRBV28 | TGTGCCAGCTGGACCCTCCTCGGGGGGAACACTGAAGCTTTCTTT | CASWTLLGGNTEAFF
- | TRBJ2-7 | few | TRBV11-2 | TGTGCCAGCAGCCCTGACACGGGACCCTCCTACGAGCAGTACTTC | CASSPDTGPSYEQYF
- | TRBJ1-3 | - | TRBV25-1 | TGTGCCAGCAGAAAAGACCCAAGCTCTGGAAACACCATATATTTT | CASRKDPSSGNTIYF
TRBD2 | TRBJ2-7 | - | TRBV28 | TGTGCCAGCAGTTCCCTAGCGGGAGGGCTCTCCTACGAGCAGTACTTC | CASSSLAGGLSYEQYF
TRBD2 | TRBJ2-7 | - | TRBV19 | TGTGCCAGTAGTTTTGCGAGCGGGAGTTACGAGCAGTACTTC | CASSFASGSYEQYF
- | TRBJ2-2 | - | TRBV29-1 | TGCAGCGTTGTGAGTAACACCGGGGAGCTGTTTTTT | CSVVSNTGELFF
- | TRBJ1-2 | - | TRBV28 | TGTGCCAGCAGTTTATCCGGCGCCGGTGGCTACACCTTC | CASSLSGAGGYTF
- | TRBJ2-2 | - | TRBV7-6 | TGTGCCAGCAGCTTAGGGACTGGGACCGGGGAGCTGTTTTTT | CASSLGTGTGELFF
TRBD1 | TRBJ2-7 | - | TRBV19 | TGTGCCAGTAGTACCGAGACAGGGCCCTACGAGCAGTACTTC | CASSTETGPYEQYF
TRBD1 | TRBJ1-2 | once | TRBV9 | TGTGCCAGCAGCGGATCAGGGGGCATGATGACTAACTATGGCTACACCTTC | CASSGSGGMMTNYGYTF
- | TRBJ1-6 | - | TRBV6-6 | TGTGCCAGCAGTCCGACAAGGAGCTCCTATAATTCACCCCTCCACTTT | CASSPTRSSYNSPLHF
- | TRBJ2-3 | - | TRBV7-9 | TGTGCCAGCAGCTTAGACACGGCGGGACCTAGCACAGATACGCAGTATTTT | CASSLDTAGPSTDTQYF
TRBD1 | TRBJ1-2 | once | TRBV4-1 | TGCGCCAGCAGCCAAGATCGACAGGGGGCTCAGGACTATGGCTACACCTTC | CASSQDRQGAQDYGYTF
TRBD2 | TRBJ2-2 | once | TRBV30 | TGTGCCTGGACTGGCGGGGGATTGGGCACCGGGGAGCTGTTTTTT | CAWTGGGLGTGELFF
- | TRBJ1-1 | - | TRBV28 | TGTGCCAGCAGTTTGGGGCAGGCGAGGGACACTGAAGCTTTCTTT | CASSLGQARDTEAFF
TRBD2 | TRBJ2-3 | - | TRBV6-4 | TGTGCCAGCAGTGAGCGGGGGGGCACAGATACGCAGTATTTT | CASSERGGTDTQYF
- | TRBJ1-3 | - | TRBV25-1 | TGTGCCAGCAGTGATTTTGGCAGCTCTGGAAACACCATATATTTT | CASSDFGSSGNTIYF
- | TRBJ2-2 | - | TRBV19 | TGTGCCAGTAGTAACTGGATTCAGACTACGAACACCGGGGAGCTGTTTTTT | CASSNWIQTTNTGELFF
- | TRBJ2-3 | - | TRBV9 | TGTGCCAGCAGCGTAGGCGGGCGGGGCACAGATACGCAGTATTTT | CASSVGGRGTDTQYF
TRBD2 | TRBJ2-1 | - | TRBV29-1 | TGCAGCGCTGGACTAGCGGGAGACAATGAGCAGTTCTTC | CSAGLAGDNEQFF
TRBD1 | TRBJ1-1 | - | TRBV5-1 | TGCGCCAGCAGCTCCCCGACAGGGTTGGGGAAGACTGAAGCTTTCTTT | CASSSPTGLGKTEAFF
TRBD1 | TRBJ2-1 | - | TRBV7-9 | TGTGCCAGCAGGCAACCACAGGGGGCGAATGAGCAGTTCTTC | CASRQPQGANEQFF
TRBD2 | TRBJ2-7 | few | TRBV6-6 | TGTGCCAGCAGTTACTCAGGGGAGGGCTACGAGCAGTACTTC | CASSYSGEGYEQYF
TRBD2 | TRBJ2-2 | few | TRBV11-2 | TGTGCCAGCAGCCTCACTAGCGGGAGGACCCCGGGCACCGGGGAGCTGTTTTTT | CASSLTSGRTPGTGELFF
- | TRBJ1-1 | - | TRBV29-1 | TGCAGCGTTGAAGATGGGCAGACAAAAAACACTGAAGCTTTCTTT | CSVEDGQTKNTEAFF
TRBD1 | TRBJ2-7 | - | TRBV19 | TGTGCCAGTAGCCCTGGGACAGGGGCCTACGAGCAGTACTTC | CASSPGTGAYEQYF
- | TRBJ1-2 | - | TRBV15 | TGTGCCACCAGCAGCAATGACTATGGCTACACCTTC | CATSSNDYGYTF
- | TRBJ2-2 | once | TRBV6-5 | TGTGCCAGCAGTTACTCAAGGGATTTGGGCACCGGGGAGCTGTTTTTT | CASSYSRDLGTGELFF
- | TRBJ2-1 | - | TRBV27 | TGTGCCAGCAGTTATCAGGGAAATGAGCAGTTCTTC | CASSYQGNEQFF
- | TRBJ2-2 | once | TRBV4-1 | TGCGCCAGCAGCCAAGACGGGGAGCTGTTTTTT | CASSQDGELFF
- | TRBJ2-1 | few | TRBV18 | TGTGCCAGCTCACCACCGTCCAATGAGCAGTTCTTC | CASSPPSNEQFF
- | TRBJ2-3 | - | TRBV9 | TGTGCCAGCACCGACCATGTCCAGGGGACAGATACGCAGTATTTT | CASTDHVQGTDTQYF